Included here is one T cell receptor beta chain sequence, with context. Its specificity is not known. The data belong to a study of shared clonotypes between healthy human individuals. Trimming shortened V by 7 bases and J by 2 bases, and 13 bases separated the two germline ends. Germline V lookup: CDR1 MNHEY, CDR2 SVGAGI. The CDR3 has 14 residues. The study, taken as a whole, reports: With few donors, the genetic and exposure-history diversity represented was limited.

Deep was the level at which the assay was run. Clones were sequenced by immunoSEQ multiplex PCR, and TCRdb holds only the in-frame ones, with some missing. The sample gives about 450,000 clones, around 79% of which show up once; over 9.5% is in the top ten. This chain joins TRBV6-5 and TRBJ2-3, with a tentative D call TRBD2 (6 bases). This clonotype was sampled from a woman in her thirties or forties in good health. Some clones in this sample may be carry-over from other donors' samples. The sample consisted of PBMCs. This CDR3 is CASTPGGSTDTQYF. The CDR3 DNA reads TGTGCCAGCACCCCCGGAGGGTCCACAGATACGCAGTATTTT.